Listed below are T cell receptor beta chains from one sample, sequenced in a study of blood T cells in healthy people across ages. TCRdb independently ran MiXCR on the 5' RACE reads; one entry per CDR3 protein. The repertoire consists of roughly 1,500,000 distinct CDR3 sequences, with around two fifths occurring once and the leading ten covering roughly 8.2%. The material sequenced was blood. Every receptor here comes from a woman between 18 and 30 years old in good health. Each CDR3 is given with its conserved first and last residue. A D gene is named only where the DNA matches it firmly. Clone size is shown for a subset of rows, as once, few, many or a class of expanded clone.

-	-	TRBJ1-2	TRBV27	CASSVLGDGSGYTF	TGTGCCAGCAGTGTTTTGGGAGATGGGTCGGGCTACACCTTC
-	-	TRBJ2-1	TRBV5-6	CASSLMGNGADEQFF	TGTGCCAGCAGCTTGATGGGGAATGGGGCCGATGAGCAGTTCTTC
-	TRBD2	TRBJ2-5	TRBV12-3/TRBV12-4	CASSFGTSYNEQYF	TGTGCCAGCAGTTTTGGGACTAGCTACAATGAGCAGTACTTC
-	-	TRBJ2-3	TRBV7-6	CASSTGLTSVTDTQYF	TGTGCCAGCAGCACCGGACTAACATCGGTCACAGATACGCAGTATTTT
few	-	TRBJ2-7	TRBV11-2	CASSLDPHEQYF	TGTGCCAGCAGCTTAGATCCCCACGAGCAGTACTTC
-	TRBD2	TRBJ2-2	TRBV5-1	CASSRLAGEVGELFF	TGCGCCAGCAGCCGCCTAGCGGGAGAGGTTGGGGAGCTGTTTTTT
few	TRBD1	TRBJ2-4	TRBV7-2	CASSLDQGAWNIQYF	TGTGCCAGCAGCTTAGATCAGGGGGCGTGGAACATTCAGTACTTC
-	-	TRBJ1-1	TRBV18	CASSPLKGGSDTEAFF	TGTGCCAGCTCACCACTGAAAGGGGGGTCCGACACTGAAGCTTTCTTT
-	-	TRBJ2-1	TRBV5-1	CASRVDLVRNYEQFF	TGCGCCAGTAGGGTTGACTTGGTTAGGAACTACGAGCAGTTCTTC
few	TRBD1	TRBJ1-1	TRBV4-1	CASSQQGADTEAFF	TGCGCCAGCAGCCAGCAGGGGGCAGACACTGAAGCTTTCTTT
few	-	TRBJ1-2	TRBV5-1	CASSVGEKDGYTF	TGCGCCAGCAGCGTAGGGGAGAAAGACGGCTACACCTTC
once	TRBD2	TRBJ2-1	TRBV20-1	CSATPLAGFAEQFF	TGCAGTGCTACCCCCTTAGCGGGATTTGCTGAGCAGTTCTTC
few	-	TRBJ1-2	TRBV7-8	CAGGEGPSYGYTF	TGTGCCGGGGGGGAGGGGCCTAGCTATGGCTACACCTTC
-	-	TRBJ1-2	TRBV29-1	CSVEDRVHGYTF	TGCAGCGTTGAAGACAGGGTGCATGGCTACACCTTC
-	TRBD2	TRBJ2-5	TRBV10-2	CASSGTSGSRTETQYF	TGCGCCAGCAGTGGGACTAGCGGGAGTAGGACGGAGACCCAGTACTTC
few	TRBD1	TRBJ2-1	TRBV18	CASSRRTGEYNEQFF	TGTGCCAGCTCCCGGAGGACAGGGGAATACAATGAGCAGTTCTTC
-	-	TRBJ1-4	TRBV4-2	CASSQDWGGREKLFF	TGTGCCAGCAGCCAAGATTGGGGGGGACGTGAAAAACTGTTTTTT
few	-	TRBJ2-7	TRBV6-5	CASSYGFGLAGDNEQYF	TGTGCCAGCAGTTACGGCTTCGGCCTAGCTGGAGACAATGAGCAGTACTTC
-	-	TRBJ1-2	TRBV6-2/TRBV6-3	CASKADAGWGYTF	TGTGCCAGCAAAGCCGACGCCGGGTGGGGCTACACCTTC